The 21 T cell receptor beta chains presented below share a single source sample, sequenced in a study of shared clonotypes between healthy human individuals. Method: immunoSEQ multiplex PCR; TCRdb's copy keeps in-frame clones and lacks some. The sample records hundreds of thousands of clones, around four fifths being singletons. Material for sequencing was memory CD4+ T cells sorted from blood. Noted subset: CD45RA-negative fraction. These receptors came from a woman aged 25 to 45 in good health.

This clone has just a few counts. In DNA form, the CDR3 reads TGCGCCAGCAGTGAGTCGACGGGCCGGCGGGGCGAGCAGTTCTTC. Its translation is CASSESTGRRGEQFF. The chain links TRBV10-1 to TRBJ2-1, with D perhaps matching TRBD2 (6 bases). Germline V CDR1 and CDR2: WNHNN, SYGVQD (reference sequence). The V end lost 0 bases, the J end lost 10 bases, and 16 bases lay between the germline ends. The CDR3 length is 15 residues.

CDR3 region: CASSLASGGSGELFF. The CDR3 bases are TGTGCCAGCAGCTTAGCGTCCGGGGGGTCCGGGGAGCTGTTTTTT. V and J are TRBV7-9 and TRBJ2-2; 7 positions agree with TRBD2. The germline V gene has CDR1 SEHNR and CDR2 FQNEAQ (reference sequence). J was trimmed by 6 bases and V by 0 bases; bases with no gene match: 4. This CDR3 contains 15 residues. Together with reference TRBV7-9 and TRBJ2-2, the CDR3 gives the full variable domain: DTGVSQNPRHKITKRGQNVTFRCDPISEHNRLYWYRQTLGQGPEFLTYFQNEAQLEKSRLLSDRFSAERPKGSFSTLEIQRTEQGDSAMYLCASSLASGGSGELFFGEGSRLTVL.

This rearrangement joins TRBV28 to TRBJ2-3; a possible D gene is TRBD2 (6 bases). Germline CDR1 MDHEN, CDR2 SYDVKM. With 5 bases removed from V and 2 bases from J, the gap between germline ends came to 14 bases. The CDR3 runs to 15 residues. The CDR3, as DNA: TGTGCCAGCAGTGATAGCGGAGAGAACACAGATACGCAGTATTTT. Translation gives CASSDSGENTDTQYF. The full variable domain, completed using reference TRBV28 and TRBJ2-3, is DVKVTQSSRYLVKRTGEKVFLECVQDMDHENMFWYRQDPGLGLRLIYFSYDVKMKEKGDIPEGYSVSREKKERFSLILESASTNQTSMYLCASSDSGENTDTQYFGPGTRLTVL.

This chain joins TRBV7-9 and TRBJ1-4, with 7 bases matching TRBD1. Germline V lookup: CDR1 SEHNR, CDR2 FQNEAQ (reference sequence). The CDR3 length is 17 residues. The junction had 17 bases not matched to a gene; V was cut back by 6 bases and J by 7 bases. CDR3 region: CASSPGTVLVYGEKLFF. The CDR3 DNA reads TGTGCCAGCAGTCCCGGGACAGTCCTAGTTTATGGTGAAAAACTGTTTTTT.

The rearrangement joins TRBV23-1 to TRBJ1-5; 7 bases align to TRBD1. TRBV23-1 is filed as an ORF, its function uncertain. J gave up 0 bases and V 1 base, and 6 bases lay outside the gene matches. The length of the CDR3 is 17 residues. In nucleotides, the CDR3 is TGCGCCAGCAGTCAATTGGAGGGGACAGATAGCAATCAGCCCCAGCATTTT. Translation: CASSQLEGTDSNQPQHF.

This clone appeared once. The CDR3 nucleotides are TGTGCCAGCAGTCCTCCCGGAGTAGCCGGTATGTTTTTT. It translates to CASSPPGVAGMFF. The V and J genes are TRBV28 and TRBJ1-4; D uncertain. Trimming removed 5 bases from V and 15 bases from J, with 19 bases in between. CDR3 size: 13 residues. CDR1 MDHEN and CDR2 SYDVKM come from the germline V gene.

There are many counts of this clone. This chain connects TRBV19 to TRBJ2-1; 10 bases align to TRBD1. Germline values: CDR1 LNHDA, CDR2 SQIVND (reference sequence). The ends lost 6 bases at V and 3 bases at J; junction bases unmatched: 5. This CDR3 contains 15 residues. In DNA, the CDR3 is TGTGCCAGTAGAGAGGACAGGGGGGACTACAATGAGCAGTTCTTC. This encodes CASREDRGDYNEQFF.

The rearrangement uses TRBV6-5 and TRBJ1-5; no definite D call. Germline-derived CDR1 and CDR2 are MNHEY and SVGAGI. V dropped 6 bases and J dropped 2 bases, with 14 bases sitting between them. The CDR3 has 15 amino acids. CDR3 DNA: TGTGCCAGCAGCCAGCAGATGGCGGGCAATCAGCCCCAGCATTTT. This encodes CASSQQMAGNQPQHF.

The DNA of the CDR3 is TGTGCCATCAGTCGACAGGGGATTTTCACACAGAACACCGGGGAGCTGTTTTTT. Its translation is CAISRQGIFTQNTGELFF. V and J are TRBV10-3 and TRBJ2-2; 8 nucleotides match TRBD1. The CDR3 runs to 18 residues. J was trimmed by 1 base and V by 5 bases; bases with no gene match: 12. The germline CDR1 and CDR2 sequences are ENHRY and SYGVKD.

This rearrangement joins TRBV14 to TRBJ1-1, with 12 bases lining up with TRBD1. Germline V gene lookup returns CDR1 SGHDN and CDR2 FVKESK. The CDR3 runs to 15 residues. The trim removed 3 bases at V and 5 bases at J, leaving 4 bases unmatched. CDR3 amino acids: CASSHLGQGATEAFF. The CDR3 DNA is TGTGCCAGCAGCCACCTGGGACAGGGGGCGACTGAAGCTTTCTTT. The full variable domain, rest sourced from reference TRBV14 and TRBJ1-1, is EAGVTQFPSHSVIEKGQTVTLRCDPISGHDNLYWYRRVMGKEIKFLLHFVKESKQDESGMPNNRFLAERTGGTYSTLKVQPAELEDSGVYFCASSHLGQGATEAFFGQGTRLTVV.

As for this clone: This may come from a read error, since a much larger clone is one base off. The rearrangement links TRBV6-5 to TRBJ2-1; 9 nucleotides line up with TRBD2. CDR1 is MNHEY and CDR2 is SVGAGI in the germline V gene. Unmatched junction bases numbered 4, after V lost 6 bases and J lost 7 bases. The CDR3 length is 13 residues. The DNA of the CDR3 is TGTGCCAGCAGCCCGGGACTAGCAAATGAGCAGTTCTTC. Protein sequence: CASSPGLANEQFF.

Comment on this clone: A read error may be the cause here, since a much bigger clone is one base away. This sequence joins TRBV28 and TRBJ2-2; D remains ambiguous. Germline CDR1 MDHEN, CDR2 SYDVKM. V lost 6 bases, J lost 4 bases, and 6 bases lay in between. The CDR3 spans 12 residues. The CDR3 loop reads CASRWGTGELFF. In DNA, the CDR3 is TGTGCCAGCAGGTGGGGCACCGGGGAGCTGTTTTTT.

The chain uses TRBV6-1 and TRBJ2-4; D is possibly TRBD2 (6 bases). Looked up from germline, CDR1 is MNHNS and CDR2 is SASEGT. The length of the CDR3 is 16 residues. The V end was cut by 3 bases, the J end by 0 bases, with 12 bases between. The CDR3: CASSEMAEGAKNIQYF. In nucleotides, the CDR3 is TGTGCCAGCAGTGAGATGGCGGAGGGAGCCAAAAACATTCAGTACTTC.

The chain couples TRBV7-2 to TRBJ2-2; TRBD2 aligns across 8 bases. CDR1 and CDR2 (germline): SGHTA, FQGNSA. CDR3 length: 16 residues. V lost 5 bases to trimming and J lost 0 bases; unmatched junction nucleotides: 5. For the CDR3, the DNA is TGTGCCAGCAGCCGGGACGGGAGGGCGAACACCGGGGAGCTGTTTTTT. Protein product: CASSRDGRANTGELFF.

V is TRBV28 and J is TRBJ2-3, with a tentative D call TRBD2 (7 bases). V was shortened by 1 base and J by 6 bases, with 23 bases between the two germline ends. CDR1 and CDR2 from the germline V gene are MDHEN and SYDVKM. The CDR3 length is 18 residues. The CDR3 sequence is CASSLFGRVGGPLDTQYF. CDR3 nucleotides: TGTGCCAGCAGTTTATTTGGGAGGGTAGGGGGTCCTTTGGATACGCAGTATTTT.

The rearrangement links TRBV5-1 to TRBJ2-7; 9 positions match TRBD1. V lost 3 bases to trimming and J lost 3 bases; unmatched junction nucleotides: 7. The CDR3 totals 15 residues. CDR1 and CDR2 (germline): SGHRS, YFSETQ. This CDR3 is CASSSVGQGYYEQYF. The CDR3 nucleotides read TGCGCCAGCAGCTCCGTGGGACAGGGTTACTACGAGCAGTACTTC.

This clone was detected a few times. This chain uses TRBV6-5 with TRBJ1-2; no definite D call. CDR1 is MNHEY, CDR2 SVGAGI, per germline. The CDR3 contains 14 residues. The V and J ends lost 0 bases and 8 bases respectively, with 13 bases between them. The CDR3 sequence: CASSYSTPPEGYTF. The CDR3 DNA reads TGTGCCAGCAGTTACTCGACCCCTCCGGAGGGCTACACCTTC.

This chain joins TRBV7-2 and TRBJ2-7; 13 nucleotides agree with TRBD2. Germline CDR1 reads SGHTA; CDR2 reads FQGNSA. The CDR3 runs 19 residues. The junction had 12 bases not matched to a gene; V was cut back by 2 bases and J by 2 bases. The CDR3 region has the DNA TGTGCCAGCAGCTTAAGGGGCGGGGCGACTAGCGGGAGGCCCTACGAGCAGTACTTC. This sequence encodes CASSLRGGATSGRPYEQYF. The full variable domain, rest sourced from reference TRBV7-2 and TRBJ2-7, is GAGVSQSPSNKVTEKGKDVELRCDPISGHTALYWYRQSLGQGLEFLIYFQGNSAPDKSGLPSDRFSAERTGGSVSTLTIQRTQQEDSAVYLCASSLRGGATSGRPYEQYFGPGTRLTVT.

The genes are TRBV28 and TRBJ1-2, with 7 bases fitting TRBD1. In germline, CDR1 is MDHEN, CDR2 SYDVKM. Trimming took 4 bases from V and 6 from J; bases not matched to a gene: 17. This CDR3 has 17 residues. Here the CDR3 DNA reads TGTGCCAGCAGTTACCGTCGAGGGGGCTCCTTTTCTCATGGCTACACCTTC. Encoded protein: CASSYRRGGSFSHGYTF.

The J gene is TRBJ1-1, the V gene TRBV5-1, with 8 bases fitting TRBD1. The ends lost 4 bases at V and 1 base at J; junction bases unmatched: 12. This CDR3 contains 17 residues. The germline gives CDR1 SGHRS, CDR2 YFSETQ. The CDR3 is CASSLGTGVLGNTEAFF. The CDR3 coding sequence is TGCGCCAGCAGCCTGGGGACAGGCGTTTTAGGGAACACTGAAGCTTTCTTT. Full variable domain (remainder filled in from reference TRBV5-1 and TRBJ1-1): KAGVTQTPRYLIKTRGQQVTLSCSPISGHRSVSWYQQTPGQGLQFLFEYFSETQRNKGNFPGRFSGRQFSNSRSEMNVSTLELGDSALYLCASSLGTGVLGNTEAFFGQGTRLTVV.

The chain links TRBV25-1 to TRBJ2-5, with D hard to call. Between the trimmed V and J ends, which lost 1 base and 3 bases, there was a span of 3 bases. The germline V gene has CDR1 MGHDK and CDR2 SYGVNS. This CDR3 has 12 residues. Here the CDR3 DNA reads TGTGCCAGCAGTGAATTAAAAGAGACCCAGTACTTC. Its translation: CASSELKETQYF.